A single sample is the source of the 7 T cell receptor beta chains below, sequenced in a study of OX40 agonist ivuxolimab in advanced cancers. The table came from immunoSEQ multiplex PCR; TCRdb's copy has only in-frame clones and leaves some out. The table shows approximately 33,000 clones, with about 88% occurring only once. This specimen consisted of CD4+ or CD8+ T cells sorted from blood, obtained in a trial of the OX40 agonist ivuxolimab. Receptor source: an adult with an advanced solid tumor such as melanoma, head and neck, liver or kidney cancer.

The chain links TRBV2 to TRBJ2-1; 12 positions match TRBD2. The CDR3 covers 14 residues. Trimming took 8 bases from V and 5 from J; bases not matched to a gene: 4. Germline CDR1 is SNHLY and CDR2 is FYNNEI. CDR3 loop: CASSTSGRNNEQFF. The CDR3 DNA reads as TGTGCCAGCTCGACTAGCGGGAGAAACAATGAGCAGTTCTTC. The variable domain in full, with the rest retrieved from reference TRBV2 and TRBJ2-1, is EPEVTQTPSHQVTQMGQEVILRCVPISNHLYFYWYRQILGQKVEFLVSFYNNEISEKSEIFDDQFSVERPDGSNFTLKIRSTKLEDSAMYFCASSTSGRNNEQFFGPGTRLTVL.

This clone was counted once. The J gene is TRBJ1-1, the V gene TRBV19; D not resolved. Trimming pared 1 base from V and 1 base from J, leaving 4 bases between. CDR1 is LNHDA and CDR2 is SQIVND in the germline V gene (reference sequence). The CDR3 runs 13 residues. The CDR3: CASSIATNTEAFF. The CDR3 region has the DNA TGTGCCAGTAGTATAGCGACGAACACTGAAGCTTTCTTT.

V gene TRBV6-4 combines with J gene TRBJ2-1; D is unresolved. V dropped 3 bases and J dropped 6 bases, with 9 bases sitting between them. Germline values: CDR1 MRHNA, CDR2 SNTAGT. This CDR3 contains 13 residues. The CDR3 nucleotides are TGTGCCAGCAGTGAAGGCAGTGCCAATGAGCAGTTCTTC. Its protein product is CASSEGSANEQFF.

The gene calls are TRBV6-1 and TRBJ2-7; 15 bases map to TRBD2. The CDR3 has 19 residues. Germline V gives CDR1 MNHNS, CDR2 SASEGT. Trimming removed 2 bases from V and 1 base from J; junction bases left unmatched: 9. CDR3 in amino acids: CASSETLGLAGGVSYEQYF. As DNA, the CDR3 is TGTGCCAGCAGTGAAACCCTGGGACTAGCGGGAGGTGTTTCCTACGAGCAGTACTTC.

The chain combines TRBV28 with TRBJ1-4; 9 bases match TRBD1. The CDR3 consists of 15 residues. Germline V gene data show CDR1 as MDHEN and CDR2 as SYDVKM. Trimming removed 3 bases from V and 8 bases from J; junction bases left unmatched: 7. CDR3 sequence: CASSLGQGRREKLFF. In DNA, the CDR3 is TGTGCCAGCAGTTTGGGACAGGGAAGGAGGGAAAAACTGTTTTTT.

The chain is built from TRBV4-1 and TRBJ1-2, with 7 bases fitting TRBD1. The J segment lost 1 base and the V segment lost 2 bases, leaving 7 bases of the junction unmatched. CDR3 length equals 16 residues. Germline CDR1 MGHRA, CDR2 YSYEKL. The chain's CDR3 is CASSQTGTEDNYGYTF. In nucleotides, the CDR3 is TGCGCCAGCAGCCAAACCGGGACAGAGGATAACTATGGCTACACCTTC.

This chain connects TRBV28 to TRBJ2-7, with D maybe TRBD2 (6 bases). Germline CDR1 reads MDHEN; CDR2 reads SYDVKM. Trimming took off 5 bases at V and 4 bases at J, with 18 bases between the two ends. This CDR3 has 15 residues. CDR3 loop: CASSPQYKGRYEQYF. The CDR3 bases are TGTGCCAGCAGTCCCCAATACAAGGGGAGGTACGAGCAGTACTTC.